These 24 T cell receptor beta chains were all obtained from the same sample, sequenced in a study of cytomegalovirus exposure and HLA in healthy donors. Generated by immunoSEQ multiplex PCR, the TCRdb table keeps only in-frame clones and is missing some. The top ten hold about 3% of the sample, which has about 160,000 clones, roughly nine tenths seen once. Material for sequencing was PBMCs. These receptor sequences come from a woman aged 18-29 years in good health and CMV-seropositive.

The chain is built from TRBV7-3 and TRBJ1-1, with no clear D. Trimming removed 2 bases from V and 4 bases from J, with 8 bases in between. The CDR3 runs 13 residues. CDR1 is SGHTA and CDR2 is FQGTGA in the germline V gene. CDR3 protein: CASSLGQTTEAFF. CDR3 DNA: TGTGCCAGCAGCTTAGGGCAGACCACTGAAGCTTTCTTT. The variable domain in full, with the rest retrieved from reference TRBV7-3 and TRBJ1-1, is GAGVSQTPSNKVTEKGKYVELRCDPISGHTALYWYRQSLGQGPEFLIYFQGTGAADDSGLPNDRFFAVRPEGSVSTLKIQRTERGDSAVYLCASSLGQTTEAFFGQGTRLTVV.

This clone is a singleton in its sample. J is TRBJ1-1 and V is TRBV30; TRBD1 agrees at 7 bases. The J segment lost 0 bases and the V segment lost 3 bases, leaving 7 bases of the junction unmatched. The CDR3 contains 15 residues. Looked up from germline, CDR1 is GTSNPN and CDR2 is SVGIG (reference sequence). The CDR3 sequence is CAWSLAGGVNTEAFF. DNA of the CDR3: TGTGCCTGGAGCTTGGCAGGGGGAGTGAACACTGAAGCTTTCTTT.

The chain combines TRBV28 with TRBJ2-5; D call uncertain. Germline-derived CDR1 and CDR2 are MDHEN and SYDVKM. The ends were cut back, 6 bases at V and 3 bases at J, with 2 bases in the middle. This CDR3 is built from 10 residues. The CDR3 DNA follows: TGTGCCAGCAGCAAAGAGACCCAGTACTTC. It codes for CASSKETQYF.

CDR3 sequence reads: CASSFGQGEGNEQFF. The CDR3 nucleotides are TGTGCCAGCAGCTTCGGACAGGGGGAAGGCAATGAGCAGTTCTTC. This chain links TRBV11-3 with TRBJ2-1; 10 bases are shared with TRBD1. The CDR3 has 15 amino acids. Germline values: CDR1 SGHNT, CDR2 YENEEA. J was trimmed by 6 bases and V by 3 bases; bases with no gene match: 5.

This clone is a singleton in its sample. This chain links TRBV7-2 with TRBJ2-7, with 9 bases that match TRBD1. CDR3 size: 16 residues. Germline V gene data show CDR1 as SGHTA and CDR2 as FQGNSA. V dropped 5 bases and J dropped 2; count of bases not matched to a gene: 10. The CDR3 coding sequence is TGTGCCAGCAGCGAAACCGGGACAGGGATAACCTACGAGCAGTACTTC. Amino acid sequence: CASSETGTGITYEQYF.

The V call is TRBV10-3, the J call TRBJ2-7, with D possibly matching TRBD2 (5 bases). CDR1 is ENHRY, CDR2 SYGVKD, per germline. Deletions cut 5 bases from V and 0 bases from J, with 8 bases between. This CDR3 spans 13 amino acids. The CDR3 loop is CAISSGSSYEQYF. In DNA form, the CDR3 reads TGTGCCATCAGTAGCGGTAGCTCCTACGAGCAGTACTTC.

The rearrangement uses TRBV4-1 and TRBJ2-3, with D unclear. Per germline, CDR1 MGHRA and CDR2 YSYEKL. The V gene lost 0 bases and the J gene lost 7 bases, with 11 bases spanning the gap. This CDR3 has 14 amino acids. The CDR3 sequence: CASSQEATVNTQYF. The CDR3 coding sequence is TGCGCCAGCAGCCAAGAGGCCACCGTGAATACGCAGTATTTT.

CDR3 in amino acids: CASTPTAGTNEKLFF. CDR3 coding DNA: TGTGCCAGCACCCCGACGGCAGGGACTAATGAAAAACTGTTTTTT. The genes are TRBV2 and TRBJ1-4; TRBD1 might be the D (5 bases). The germline CDR1 and CDR2 sequences are SNHLY and FYNNEI. Trimming took off 7 bases at V and 2 bases at J, with 14 bases between the two ends. The CDR3 sequence is 15 residues long.

The chain combines TRBV6-1 with TRBJ2-7; 8 bases align to TRBD1. Losses at the gene ends were 7 bases for V and 3 bases for J; bases not matched to a gene: 11. The CDR3 runs to 15 residues. CDR1 MNHNS and CDR2 SASEGT come from the germline V gene. The CDR3 here is CASTSGTGSLYEQYF. The CDR3 DNA follows: TGTGCCAGCACCTCAGGGACAGGATCCCTCTACGAGCAGTACTTC.

V and J are TRBV5-4 and TRBJ2-7; 9 bases map to TRBD1. Germline CDR1 reads SGHNT; CDR2 reads YYREEE (reference sequence). The CDR3 covers 13 residues. J lost 5 bases, V lost 7 bases, and 7 bases had no gene match. Here the CDR3 DNA reads TGTGCCAGCGAATACAGGGGGCGTCACGAGCAGTACTTC. It is translated as CASEYRGRHEQYF.

CDR3 sequence (DNA): TGTGCCAGCAGTTCCTTAACTAGCGGGGGCTCCTACGAGCAGTACTTC. The encoded protein is CASSSLTSGGSYEQYF. This sequence joins TRBV6-5 and TRBJ2-7, with 11 positions matching TRBD2. In germline, CDR1 is MNHEY, CDR2 SVGAGI. CDR3 length: 16 amino acids. V shed 4 bases, J shed 0 bases, and the junction held 5 bases outside the gene matches.

The chain carries TRBV6-5 and TRBJ2-7, with TRBD1 matching over 9 bases. This CDR3 contains 14 residues. In germline, CDR1 is MNHEY, CDR2 SVGAGI. The V segment lost 6 bases and the J segment 0 bases; nucleotides outside the gene matches: 3. This chain's CDR3 is CASSRQGGSYEQYF. Written as DNA, the CDR3 is TGTGCCAGCAGCCGACAGGGGGGCTCCTACGAGCAGTACTTC.

The rearrangement uses TRBV28 and TRBJ1-3; tentative D call: TRBD1 (5 bases). This CDR3 comprises 15 residues. V was clipped by 7 bases and J by 0 bases, with 13 bases between them. Germline V gene lookup returns CDR1 MDHEN and CDR2 SYDVKM. The DNA of the CDR3 is TGTGCCAGCACCAAAACAGGCGACTCTGGAAACACCATATATTTT. It codes for CASTKTGDSGNTIYF. The full variable domain, rest sourced from reference TRBV28 and TRBJ1-3, is DVKVTQSSRYLVKRTGEKVFLECVQDMDHENMFWYRQDPGLGLRLIYFSYDVKMKEKGDIPEGYSVSREKKERFSLILESASTNQTSMYLCASTKTGDSGNTIYFGEGSWLTVV.

This clone has only a few counts. The chain couples TRBV28 to TRBJ1-2; the D gene is possibly TRBD1 (5 bases). Germline V CDR1 and CDR2: MDHEN, SYDVKM. This CDR3 is 15 amino acids long. V was pared by 3 bases and J by 2 bases, with 13 bases between. The CDR3 sequence is CASSLGGEGNYGYTF. CDR3 sequence (DNA): TGTGCCAGCAGTTTGGGGGGGGAAGGAAACTATGGCTACACCTTC.

The chain employs TRBV7-9 and TRBJ2-7; no clear D gene. Trimming left V 0 bases short and J 3 bases short, with 12 bases between. The CDR3 sequence is 15 residues long. Germline assignment: CDR1 SEHNR and CDR2 FQNEAQ (reference sequence). The CDR3 loop reads CASSLAGFKNYEQYF. The CDR3 nucleotides are TGTGCCAGCAGCTTAGCTGGCTTTAAAAACTACGAGCAGTACTTC.

J is TRBJ2-7 and V is TRBV4-3, with a tentative D call TRBD2 (6 bases). V lost 0 bases, J lost 1 base, and 13 bases lay in between. This CDR3 comprises 16 residues. Germline CDR1 is LGHNA and CDR2 is YSLEER. In DNA form, the CDR3 reads TGCGCCAGCAGCCAAGATAGGGCTAGCGCGTCCTACGAGCAGTACTTC. As protein: CASSQDRASASYEQYF.

V gene TRBV2 combines with J gene TRBJ2-3; 10 nucleotides match TRBD1. CDR1 and CDR2 from the germline V gene are SNHLY and FYNNEI. Trimming cost V 10 bases and J 5 bases; bases outside gene matches: 3. This CDR3 is 12 amino acids long. CDR3 sequence reads: CAKRTGGDTQYF. The DNA of the CDR3 is TGTGCCAAGCGGACAGGGGGAGATACGCAGTATTTT.

This chain links TRBV19 with TRBJ1-1, with D possibly matching TRBD1 (5 bases). V was clipped by 2 bases and J by 1 base, with 14 bases between them. Germline V gives CDR1 LNHDA, CDR2 SQIVND (reference sequence). The CDR3 extends over 16 amino acids. Written as DNA, the CDR3 is TGTGCCAGTAGTATACCCAGGGACTCGTCGAACACTGAAGCTTTCTTT. This translates into CASSIPRDSSNTEAFF.

This chain connects TRBV10-3 to TRBJ1-5; the D is unclear. Trimming left V 4 bases short and J 1 base short, with 8 bases between. The germline V gene encodes CDR1 ENHRY and CDR2 SYGVKD. CDR3 length equals 14 residues. The CDR3 DNA sequence: TGTGCCATCAGTGGGGCGGGGAGCAATCAGCCCCAGCATTTT. Its protein is CAISGAGSNQPQHF.

The chain links TRBV15 to TRBJ2-7; 8 bases agree with TRBD2. V shed 5 bases and J 1 base; nucleotides not matched to a gene: 7. From germline, CDR1 is LNHNV and CDR2 YYDKDF (reference sequence). CDR3 length equals 15 residues. CDR3 in DNA: TGTGCCACCAGCTTCCTAGCGGGCCCGTCCTACGAGCAGTACTTC. It encodes CATSFLAGPSYEQYF. Together with reference TRBV15 and TRBJ2-7, the CDR3 gives the full variable domain: DAMVIQNPRYQVTQFGKPVTLSCSQTLNHNVMYWYQQKSSQAPKLLFHYYDKDFNNEADTPDNFQSRRPNTSFCFLDIRSPGLGDTAMYLCATSFLAGPSYEQYFGPGTRLTVT.

The gene calls are TRBV4-1 and TRBJ2-1; no definite D call. Trimming took off 1 base at V and 5 bases at J, with 12 bases between the two ends. Germline V gene lookup returns CDR1 MGHRA and CDR2 YSYEKL. The CDR3 loop spans 15 amino acids. CDR3: CASSQVALLNNEQFF. Written as DNA, the CDR3 is TGCGCCAGCAGCCAAGTGGCCCTTCTGAACAATGAGCAGTTCTTC.

This chain links TRBV7-9 with TRBJ1-5; no reliable D call. CDR1 is SEHNR and CDR2 is FQNEAQ in the germline V gene (reference sequence). Trimming took 5 bases from V and 0 from J, leaving 23 bases between them. The length of the CDR3 is 19 residues. Written as DNA, the CDR3 is TGTGCCAGCAGCCCCGGATTGAGGAGCCAGGACTCTAGCAATCAGCCCCAGCATTTT. Its protein product is CASSPGLRSQDSSNQPQHF.

The rearrangement joins TRBV11-2 to TRBJ2-7, with 10 bases fitting TRBD1. V lost 5 bases to trimming and J lost 2 bases; unmatched junction nucleotides: 6. CDR1 SGHAT and CDR2 FQNNGV come from the germline V gene. This CDR3 is built from 15 residues. The CDR3 is CASSPSGTGAYEQYF. Written as DNA, the CDR3 is TGTGCCAGCAGCCCATCCGGGACAGGGGCCTACGAGCAGTACTTC.

The chain links TRBV5-1 to TRBJ1-3; 7 bases agree with TRBD1. Losses at the gene ends were 0 bases for V and 3 bases for J; bases not matched to a gene: 3. CDR1 and CDR2 from the germline V gene are SGHRS and YFSETQ. The length of the CDR3 is 15 residues. The CDR3 DNA reads as TGCGCCAGCAGCTTGGAGGGGGCGCGTGGAAACACCATATATTTT. Protein sequence: CASSLEGARGNTIYF.